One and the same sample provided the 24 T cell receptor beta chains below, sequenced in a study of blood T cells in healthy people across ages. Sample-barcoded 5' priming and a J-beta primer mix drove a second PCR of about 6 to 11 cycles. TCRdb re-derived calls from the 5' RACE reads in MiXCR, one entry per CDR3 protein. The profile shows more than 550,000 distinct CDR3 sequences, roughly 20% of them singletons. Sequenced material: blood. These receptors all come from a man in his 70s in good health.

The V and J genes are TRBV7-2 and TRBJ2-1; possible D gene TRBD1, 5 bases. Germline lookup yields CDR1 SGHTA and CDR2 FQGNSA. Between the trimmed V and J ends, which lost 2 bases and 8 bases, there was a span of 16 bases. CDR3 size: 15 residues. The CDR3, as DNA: TGTGCCAGCAGCTTAACCGGACAAGCCAACGATGAGCAGTTCTTC. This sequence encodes CASSLTGQANDEQFF.

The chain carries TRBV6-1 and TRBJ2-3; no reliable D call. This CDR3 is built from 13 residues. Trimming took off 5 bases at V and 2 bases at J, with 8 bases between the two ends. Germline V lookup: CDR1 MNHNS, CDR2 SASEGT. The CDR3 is CASSHVSTDTQYF. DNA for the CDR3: TGTGCCAGCAGTCATGTCTCCACAGATACGCAGTATTTT.

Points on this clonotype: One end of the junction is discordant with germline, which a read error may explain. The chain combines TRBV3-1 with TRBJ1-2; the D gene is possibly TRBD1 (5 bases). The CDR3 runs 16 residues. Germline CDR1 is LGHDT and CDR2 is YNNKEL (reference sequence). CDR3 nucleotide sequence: TGTGCCGGCAGCCACCTGGGTGGAGGGGTGGTCAATGGCTACACCTTC. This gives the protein CAGSHLGGGVVNGYTF.

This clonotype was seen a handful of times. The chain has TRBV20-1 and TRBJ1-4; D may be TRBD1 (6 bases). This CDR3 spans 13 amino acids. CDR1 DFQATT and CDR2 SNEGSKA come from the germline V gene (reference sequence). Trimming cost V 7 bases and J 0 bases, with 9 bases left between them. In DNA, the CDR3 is TGCAGTGTCAACAGGGCAACTAATGAAAAACTGTTTTTT. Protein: CSVNRATNEKLFF.

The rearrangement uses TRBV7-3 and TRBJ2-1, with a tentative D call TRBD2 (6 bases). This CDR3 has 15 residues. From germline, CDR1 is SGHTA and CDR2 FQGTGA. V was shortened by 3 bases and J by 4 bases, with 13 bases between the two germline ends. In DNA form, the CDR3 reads TGTGCCAGCAGCTTTAGCGGTTCCCAATACAATGAGCAGTTCTTC. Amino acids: CASSFSGSQYNEQFF.

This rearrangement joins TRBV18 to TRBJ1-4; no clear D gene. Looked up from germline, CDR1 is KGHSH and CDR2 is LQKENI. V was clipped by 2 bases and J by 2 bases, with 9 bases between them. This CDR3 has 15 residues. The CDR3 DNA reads TGTGCCAGCTCACCAAGGGAGTCTACTAATGAAAAACTGTTTTTT. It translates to CASSPRESTNEKLFF.

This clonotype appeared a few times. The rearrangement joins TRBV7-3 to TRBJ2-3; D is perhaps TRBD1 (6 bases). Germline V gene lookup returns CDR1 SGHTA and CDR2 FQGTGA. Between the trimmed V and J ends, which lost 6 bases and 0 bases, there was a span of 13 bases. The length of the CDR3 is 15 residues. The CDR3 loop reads CASRRGHASTDTQYF. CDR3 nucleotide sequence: TGTGCCAGCAGAAGGGGACACGCTAGCACAGATACGCAGTATTTT. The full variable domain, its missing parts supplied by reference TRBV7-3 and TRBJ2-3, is GAGVSQTPSNKVTEKGKYVELRCDPISGHTALYWYRQSLGQGPEFLIYFQGTGAADDSGLPNDRFFAVRPEGSVSTLKIQRTERGDSAVYLCASRRGHASTDTQYFGPGTRLTVL.

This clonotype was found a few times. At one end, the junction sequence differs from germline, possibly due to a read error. The CDR3 nucleotides are TGTGCCAGCAGCTTAACCGGGAGCGCCTACATGTTTTTC. Its translation: CASSLTGSAYMFF. The chain has TRBV7-9 and TRBJ2-7, with TRBD2 as a possible D gene (6 bases). Germline V lookup: CDR1 SEHNR, CDR2 FQNEAQ (reference sequence). The CDR3 has 13 amino acids.

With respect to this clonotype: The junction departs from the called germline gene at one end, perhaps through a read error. The CDR3 reads CSVVDSSDQPQHF. CDR3 sequence (DNA): TGCAGCGTTGTAGACAGTAGCGATCAGCCCCAGCATTTT. This sequence joins TRBV29-1 and TRBJ1-5; D is possibly TRBD1 (5 bases). Looked up from germline, CDR1 is SQVTM and CDR2 is ANQGSEA. This CDR3 is built from 13 residues.

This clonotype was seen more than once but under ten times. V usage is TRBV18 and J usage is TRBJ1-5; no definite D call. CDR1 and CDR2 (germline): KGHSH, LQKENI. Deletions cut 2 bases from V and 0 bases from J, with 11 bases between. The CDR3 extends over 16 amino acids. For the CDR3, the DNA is TGTGCCAGCTCACCAAGGGCTCTCAATAGCAATCAGCCCCAGCATTTT. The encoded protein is CASSPRALNSNQPQHF. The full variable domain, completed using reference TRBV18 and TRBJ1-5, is NAGVMQNPRHLVRRRGQEARLRCSPMKGHSHVYWYRQLPEEGLKFMVYLQKENIIDESGMPKERFSAEFPKEGPSILRIQQVVRGDSAAYFCASSPRALNSNQPQHFGDGTRLSIL.

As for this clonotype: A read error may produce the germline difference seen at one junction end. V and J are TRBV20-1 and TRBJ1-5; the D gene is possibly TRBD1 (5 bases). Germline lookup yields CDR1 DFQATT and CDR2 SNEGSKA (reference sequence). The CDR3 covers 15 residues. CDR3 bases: TGCAGCGCTAGAGAGCGATCGGGACTTAATCAGCCCCAGCATTTT. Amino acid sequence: CSARERSGLNQPQHF.

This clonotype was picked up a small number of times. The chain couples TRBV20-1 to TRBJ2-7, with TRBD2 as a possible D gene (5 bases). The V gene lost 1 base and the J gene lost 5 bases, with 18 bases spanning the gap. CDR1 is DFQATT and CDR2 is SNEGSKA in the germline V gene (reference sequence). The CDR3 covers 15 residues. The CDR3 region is CSARAGISSNHEQYF. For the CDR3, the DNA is TGCAGTGCTAGAGCAGGTATTTCTAGCAACCACGAGCAGTACTTC.

The CDR3 region is CASSPDETEATDTQYF. In DNA form, the CDR3 reads TGTGCCAGCTCACCGGATGAGACAGAAGCCACAGATACGCAGTATTTT. The V call is TRBV18, the J call TRBJ2-3, with D maybe TRBD1 (5 bases). V lost 3 bases and J 2 bases, leaving 15 bases between the germline ends. The CDR3 is 16 residues long. Germline loops: CDR1 KGHSH, CDR2 LQKENI.

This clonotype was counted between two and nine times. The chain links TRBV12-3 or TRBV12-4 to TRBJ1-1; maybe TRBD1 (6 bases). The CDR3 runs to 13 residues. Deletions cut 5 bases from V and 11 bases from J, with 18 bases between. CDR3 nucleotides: TGTGCCAGCAGTGGCAGTGGGGGCAGGTTCGCTTTCTTT. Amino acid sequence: CASSGSGGRFAFF.

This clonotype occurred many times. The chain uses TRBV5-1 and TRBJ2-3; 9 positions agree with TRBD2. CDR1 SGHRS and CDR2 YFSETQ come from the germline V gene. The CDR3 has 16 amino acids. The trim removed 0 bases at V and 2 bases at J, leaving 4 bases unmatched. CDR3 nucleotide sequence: TGCGCCAGCAGCTTGGATGCGGGAGGGAACACAGATACGCAGTATTTT. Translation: CASSLDAGGNTDTQYF.

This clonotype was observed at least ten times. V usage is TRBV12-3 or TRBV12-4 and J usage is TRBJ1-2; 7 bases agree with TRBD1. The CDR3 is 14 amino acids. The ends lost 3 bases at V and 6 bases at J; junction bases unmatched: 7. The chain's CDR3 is CASSFGTDPDGYTF. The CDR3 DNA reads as TGTGCCAGCAGTTTCGGGACAGACCCCGATGGCTACACCTTC.

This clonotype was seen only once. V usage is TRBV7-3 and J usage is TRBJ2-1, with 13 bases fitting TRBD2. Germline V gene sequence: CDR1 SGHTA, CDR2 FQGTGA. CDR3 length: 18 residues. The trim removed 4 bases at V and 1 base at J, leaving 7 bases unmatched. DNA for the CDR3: TGTGCCAGCAGCTCCGGGACTAGCGGGACTCGATCCTACAATGAGCAGTTCTTC. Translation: CASSSGTSGTRSYNEQFF.

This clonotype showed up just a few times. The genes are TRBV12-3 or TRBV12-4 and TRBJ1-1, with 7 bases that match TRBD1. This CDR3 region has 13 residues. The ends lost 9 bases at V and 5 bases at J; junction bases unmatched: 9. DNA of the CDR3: TGTGCCAGTAGACAGGGAGGTGTGACTGAAGCTTTCTTT. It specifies CASRQGGVTEAFF.

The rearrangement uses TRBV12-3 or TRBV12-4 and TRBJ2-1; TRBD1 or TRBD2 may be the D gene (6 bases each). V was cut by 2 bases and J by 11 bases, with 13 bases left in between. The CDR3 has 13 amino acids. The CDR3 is CASSLSGAEQQFF. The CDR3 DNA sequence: TGTGCCAGCAGTTTATCGGGGGCCGAGCAGCAGTTCTTC.

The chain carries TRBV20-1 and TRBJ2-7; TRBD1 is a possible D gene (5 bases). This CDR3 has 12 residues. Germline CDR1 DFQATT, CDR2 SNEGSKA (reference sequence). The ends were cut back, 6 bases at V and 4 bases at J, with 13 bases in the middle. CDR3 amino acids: CSAPDTLYEQYF. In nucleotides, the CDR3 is TGCAGTGCGCCGGACACCCTGTACGAGCAGTACTTC.

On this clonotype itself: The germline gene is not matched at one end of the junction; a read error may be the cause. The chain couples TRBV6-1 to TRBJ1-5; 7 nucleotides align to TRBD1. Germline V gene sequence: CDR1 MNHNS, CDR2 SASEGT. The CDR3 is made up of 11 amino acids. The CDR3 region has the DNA TGTGCCAGCAGTCAAAGACAGGGAATGAGTTTT. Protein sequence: CASSQRQGMSF.

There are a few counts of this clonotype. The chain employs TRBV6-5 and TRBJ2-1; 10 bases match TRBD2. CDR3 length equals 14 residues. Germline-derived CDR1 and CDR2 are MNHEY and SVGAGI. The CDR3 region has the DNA TGTCTAGCGGGGGCCCCCCATAGGCACAATGAGCAGTTCTTC. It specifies CLAGAPHRHNEQFF.

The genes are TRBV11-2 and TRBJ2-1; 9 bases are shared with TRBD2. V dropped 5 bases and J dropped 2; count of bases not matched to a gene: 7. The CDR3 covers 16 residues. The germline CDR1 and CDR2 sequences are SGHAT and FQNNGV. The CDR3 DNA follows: TGTGCCAGCAGCCACGGGGGCGGGGGGGCCTACAATGAGCAGTTCTTC. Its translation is CASSHGGGGAYNEQFF.

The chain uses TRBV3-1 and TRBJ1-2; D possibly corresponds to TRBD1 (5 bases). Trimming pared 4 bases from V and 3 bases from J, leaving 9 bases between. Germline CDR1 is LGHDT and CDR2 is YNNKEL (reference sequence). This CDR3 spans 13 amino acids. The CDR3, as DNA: TGTGCCAGCAGCCCCAGGGACTACTATGGCTACACCTTC. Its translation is CASSPRDYYGYTF. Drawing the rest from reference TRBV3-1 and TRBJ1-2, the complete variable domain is DTAVSQTPKYLVTQMGNDKSIKCEQNLGHDTMYWYKQDSKKFLKIMFSYNNKELIINETVPNRFSPKSPDKAHLNLHINSLELGDSAVYFCASSPRDYYGYTFGSGTRLTVV.